This TCR beta chain was recovered during a study of graft-versus-host responses after intestinal transplantation. Study observations and caveats: Ileal or blood samples showed some GvH clones first, and such clones were also found in recipient marrow.

The method was immunoSEQ multiplex PCR; TCRdb's version includes in-frame clones alone and lacks a portion of them. The sample has approximately 85,000 clones, around 93% seen once. Comments on this clone: Antigen specificity is unknown.

Trimming stripped 6 bases from V and 0 bases from J, with 13 bases between. Germline CDR1 SEHNR, CDR2 FQNEAQ (reference sequence). This CDR3 has 15 amino acids. This TCR was recovered from a human donor who was the organ donor for an intestinal transplant. The chain recombines TRBV7-9 with TRBJ2-3; D is possibly TRBD2 (6 bases). The sample was unstimulated CD8+ T cells sorted from spleen or lymph node cells, taken before transplant. CDR3 region: CASRGTEPSTDTQYF. In DNA, the CDR3 is TGTGCCAGCAGGGGGACTGAACCCAGCACAGATACGCAGTATTTT.